Presented here are 5 T cell receptor beta chains from one specimen sequenced in a study of T cell responses to AZD1222 COVID-19 vaccine. Here immunoSEQ multiplex PCR was the method, and the copy in TCRdb shows in-frame clones only, minus some. The data show about 120,000 clones, roughly 89% seen once. The specimen comprised peripheral blood, sampled on day 0 of AZD1222 vaccination. These receptors were collected from an adult in good health.

This chain links TRBV6-5 with TRBJ1-4; D not certain. The CDR3 is 12 amino acids. From germline, CDR1 is MNHEY and CDR2 SVGAGI. Trimming removed 6 bases from V and 5 bases from J, with 7 bases in between. The DNA of the CDR3 is TGTGCCAGCAGGGGGAACAATGAAAAACTGTTTTTT. Its translation is CASRGNNEKLFF.

The chain is built from TRBV12-3 or TRBV12-4 and TRBJ1-2; D gene ambiguous. V lost 3 bases to trimming and J lost 7 bases, with 12 bases between them. This CDR3 spans 13 amino acids. CDR3 residues: CASSFSGFGGYTF. In nucleotides, the CDR3 is TGTGCCAGCAGTTTCTCGGGGTTTGGTGGCTACACCTTC.

V and J are TRBV18 and TRBJ1-2; D remains ambiguous. The CDR3 extends over 11 amino acids. V dropped 7 bases and J dropped 7 bases, with 10 bases sitting between them. Germline V lookup: CDR1 KGHSH, CDR2 LQKENI. The CDR3 loop reads CASFREAGYTF. CDR3 sequence (DNA): TGTGCCAGCTTTAGGGAGGCTGGCTACACCTTC.

The chain joins TRBV5-1 to TRBJ1-1, with D possibly being TRBD1 (5 bases). This CDR3 comprises 15 residues. Germline V lookup: CDR1 SGHRS, CDR2 YFSETQ. V was trimmed by 0 bases and J by 4 bases, leaving 13 bases between them. The CDR3 spells CASSLAAGAGTEAFF. CDR3 DNA: TGCGCCAGCAGCTTGGCCGCCGGGGCGGGCACTGAAGCTTTCTTT.

The CDR3 sequence is CASRRGGPNEKLFF. The CDR3 bases are TGTGCCAGTAGGAGGGGAGGGCCGAATGAAAAACTGTTTTTT. V gene TRBV19 combines with J gene TRBJ1-4; TRBD1 is a possible D gene (5 bases). V was pared by 6 bases and J by 5 bases, with 13 bases between. Germline CDR1 reads LNHDA; CDR2 reads SQIVND (reference sequence). This CDR3 region has 14 residues.